This TCR beta chain was sequenced for a study of shared clonotypes between healthy human individuals. Overall study findings and caveats: The study drew on few donors, limiting represented genetic and exposure-history diversity.

This clone was recorded a few times. Its antigen is currently unknown. The sorted-subset replicate PCRs were given around 200 ng DNA, which is about 30,000 T cell genomes. The table came from immunoSEQ multiplex PCR; TCRdb's copy has only in-frame clones and leaves some out. This sample has 90,000 to 150,000 clones, with about 71% found just once. The V and J ends lost 7 bases and 8 bases, in that order; junction bases with no gene match: 5. The CDR3 runs 14 residues. CDR1 is SGHAT, CDR2 FQDESV, per germline (reference sequence). The specimen was memory CD8+ T cells sorted from blood. The sample's subset: CD45RO+ cells pooled with CCR7-negative TemRA cells. This TCR was sampled from a woman aged 25 to 39 in good health. This chain connects TRBV11-1 to TRBJ2-2; 12 bases map to TRBD2. The CDR3 DNA is TGTGCCAGCACTAGACTAGCGGGAGAAGGGGAGCTGTTTTTT. This codes for CASTRLAGEGELFF.